This T cell receptor beta chain was sequenced in a study of blood T cells in healthy people across ages. Points from the study as a whole: Higher diversity, along with more naive CD4+ cells, distinguished long-lived donors from aged donors.

Then a second PCR, running about 6 to 11 cycles, was carried out with a sample-barcoded 5' primer and a J-beta primer mix. MiXCR was run by TCRdb on the 5' RACE reads, yielding one entry per CDR3 protein. The data show some 1.1 million distinct CDR3 sequences, around two fifths seen once. The germline CDR1 and CDR2 sequences are SGHRS and YFSETQ. Deletions cut 2 bases from V and 10 bases from J, with 15 bases between. This CDR3 spans 13 amino acids. This clonotype has just a few counts. Its target is unknown. This chain uses TRBV5-1 with TRBJ1-1; unclear D gene. Sequenced sample: blood. The origin of this receptor is a man younger than 30 in good health. CDR3 DNA: TGCGCCAGCAGCTTCGACAATTCGCGGTCAGCTTTCTTT. It translates to CASSFDNSRSAFF.